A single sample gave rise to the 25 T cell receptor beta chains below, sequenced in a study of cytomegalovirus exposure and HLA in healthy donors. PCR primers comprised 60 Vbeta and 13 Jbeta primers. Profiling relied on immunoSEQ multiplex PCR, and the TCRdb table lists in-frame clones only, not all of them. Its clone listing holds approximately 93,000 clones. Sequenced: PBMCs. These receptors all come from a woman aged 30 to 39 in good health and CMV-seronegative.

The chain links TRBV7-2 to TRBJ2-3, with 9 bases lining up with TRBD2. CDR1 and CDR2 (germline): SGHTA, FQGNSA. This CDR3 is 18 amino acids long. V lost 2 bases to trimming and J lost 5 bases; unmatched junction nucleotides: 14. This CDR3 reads CASSLRHWGASGVDTQYF. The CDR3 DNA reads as TGTGCCAGCAGCTTACGCCACTGGGGGGCTAGCGGGGTAGATACGCAGTATTTT.

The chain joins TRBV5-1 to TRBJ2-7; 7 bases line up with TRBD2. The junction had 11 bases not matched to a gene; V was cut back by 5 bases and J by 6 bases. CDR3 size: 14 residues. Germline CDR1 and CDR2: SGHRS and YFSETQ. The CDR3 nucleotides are TGCGCCAGCAGTTCTCGGGCGGGAGAGACCGAGCAGTACTTC. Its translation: CASSSRAGETEQYF.

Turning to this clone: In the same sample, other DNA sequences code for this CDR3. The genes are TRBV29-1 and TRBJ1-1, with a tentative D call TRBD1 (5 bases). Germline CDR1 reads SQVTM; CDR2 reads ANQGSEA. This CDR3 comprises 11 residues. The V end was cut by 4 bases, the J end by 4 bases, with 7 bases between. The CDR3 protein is CSVGGGTEAFF. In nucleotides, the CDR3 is TGCAGCGTTGGGGGCGGCACTGAAGCTTTCTTT. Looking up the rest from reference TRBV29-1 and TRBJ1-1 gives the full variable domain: SAVISQKPSRDICQRGTSLTIQCQVDSQVTMMFWYRQQPGQSLTLIATANQGSEATYESGFVIDKFPISRPNLTFSTLTVSNMSPEDSSIYLCSVGGGTEAFFGQGTRLTVV.

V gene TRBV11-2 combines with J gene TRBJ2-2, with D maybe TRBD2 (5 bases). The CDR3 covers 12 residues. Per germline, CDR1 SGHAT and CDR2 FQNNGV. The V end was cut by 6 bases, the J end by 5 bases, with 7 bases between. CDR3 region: CASRWRTGELFF. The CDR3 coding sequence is TGTGCCAGCAGGTGGAGGACCGGGGAGCTGTTTTTT. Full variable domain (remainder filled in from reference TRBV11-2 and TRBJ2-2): EAGVAQSPRYKIIEKRQSVAFWCNPISGHATLYWYQQILGQGPKLLIQFQNNGVVDDSQLPKDRFSAERLKGVDSTLKIQPAKLEDSAVYLCASRWRTGELFFGEGSRLTVL.

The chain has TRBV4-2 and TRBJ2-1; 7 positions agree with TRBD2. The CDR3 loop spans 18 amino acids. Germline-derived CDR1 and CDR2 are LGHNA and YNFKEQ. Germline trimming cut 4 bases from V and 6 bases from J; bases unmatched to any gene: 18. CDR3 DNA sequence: TGTGCCAGCAGCCGGGGGGGGACGCCCAATCAACGGAGCAATGAGCAGTTCTTC. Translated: CASSRGGTPNQRSNEQFF.

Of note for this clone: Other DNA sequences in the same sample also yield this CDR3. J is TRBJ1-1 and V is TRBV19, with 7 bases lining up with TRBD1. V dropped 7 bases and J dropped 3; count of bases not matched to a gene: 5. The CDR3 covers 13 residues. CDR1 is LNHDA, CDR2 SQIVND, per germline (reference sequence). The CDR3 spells CASNPTGYTEAFF. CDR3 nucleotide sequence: TGTGCCAGTAACCCGACAGGGTACACTGAAGCTTTCTTT.

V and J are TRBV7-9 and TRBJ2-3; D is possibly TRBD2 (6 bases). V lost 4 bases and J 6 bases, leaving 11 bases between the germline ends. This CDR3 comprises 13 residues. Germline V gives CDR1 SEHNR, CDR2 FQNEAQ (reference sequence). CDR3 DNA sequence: TGTGCCAGCAGCTCCGGGACTTTGGATACGCAGTATTTT. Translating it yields CASSSGTLDTQYF.

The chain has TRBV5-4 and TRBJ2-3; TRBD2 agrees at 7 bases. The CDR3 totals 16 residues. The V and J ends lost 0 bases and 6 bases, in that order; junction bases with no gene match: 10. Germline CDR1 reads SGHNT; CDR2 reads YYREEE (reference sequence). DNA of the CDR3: TGTGCCAGCAGCTTGGGGCGGGAGTTCGGGGGGGATACGCAGTATTTT. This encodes CASSLGREFGGDTQYF.

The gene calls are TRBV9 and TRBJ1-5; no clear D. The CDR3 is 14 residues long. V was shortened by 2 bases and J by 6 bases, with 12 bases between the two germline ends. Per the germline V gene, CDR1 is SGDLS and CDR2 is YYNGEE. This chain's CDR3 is CASSVRSGGQPQHF. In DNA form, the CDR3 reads TGTGCCAGCAGCGTTCGGTCGGGAGGTCAGCCCCAGCATTTT.

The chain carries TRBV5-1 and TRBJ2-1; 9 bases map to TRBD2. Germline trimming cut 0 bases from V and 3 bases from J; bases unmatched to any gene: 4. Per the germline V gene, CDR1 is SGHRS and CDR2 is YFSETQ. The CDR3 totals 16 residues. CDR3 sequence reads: CASSLEATSGYNEQFF. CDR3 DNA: TGCGCCAGCAGCTTGGAGGCGACTAGCGGCTACAATGAGCAGTTCTTC.

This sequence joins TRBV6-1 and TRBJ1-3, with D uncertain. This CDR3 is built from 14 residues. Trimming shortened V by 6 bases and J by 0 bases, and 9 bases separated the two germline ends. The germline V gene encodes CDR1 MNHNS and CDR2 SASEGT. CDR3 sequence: CASSSDYSGNTIYF. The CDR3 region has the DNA TGTGCCAGCAGCTCAGACTACTCTGGAAACACCATATATTTT.

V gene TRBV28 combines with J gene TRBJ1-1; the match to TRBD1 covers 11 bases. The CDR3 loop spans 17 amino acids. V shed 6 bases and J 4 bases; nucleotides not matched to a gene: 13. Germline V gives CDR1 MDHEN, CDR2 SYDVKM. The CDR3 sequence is CASRPAIGQGAGTEAFF. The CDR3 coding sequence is TGTGCCAGCAGGCCTGCTATAGGACAGGGGGCGGGCACTGAAGCTTTCTTT.

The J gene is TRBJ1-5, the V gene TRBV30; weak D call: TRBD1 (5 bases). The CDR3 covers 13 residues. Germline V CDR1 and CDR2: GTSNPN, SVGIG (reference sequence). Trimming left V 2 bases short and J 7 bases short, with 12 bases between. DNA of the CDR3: TGTGCCTGGAGTCCCGGGGGGAGACAGCCCCAGCATTTT. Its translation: CAWSPGGRQPQHF.

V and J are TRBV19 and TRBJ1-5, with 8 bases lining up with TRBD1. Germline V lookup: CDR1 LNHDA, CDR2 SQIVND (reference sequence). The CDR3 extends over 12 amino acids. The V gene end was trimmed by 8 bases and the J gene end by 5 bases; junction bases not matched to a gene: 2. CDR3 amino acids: CASGQGDQPQHF. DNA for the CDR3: TGTGCCAGTGGACAGGGTGATCAGCCCCAGCATTTT.

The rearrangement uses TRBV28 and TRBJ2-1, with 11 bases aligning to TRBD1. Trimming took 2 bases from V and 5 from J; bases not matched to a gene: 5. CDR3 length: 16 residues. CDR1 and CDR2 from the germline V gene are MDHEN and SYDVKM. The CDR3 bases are TGTGCCAGCAGTTTAAGGACAGGGGGCGTCCACAATGAGCAGTTCTTC. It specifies CASSLRTGGVHNEQFF.

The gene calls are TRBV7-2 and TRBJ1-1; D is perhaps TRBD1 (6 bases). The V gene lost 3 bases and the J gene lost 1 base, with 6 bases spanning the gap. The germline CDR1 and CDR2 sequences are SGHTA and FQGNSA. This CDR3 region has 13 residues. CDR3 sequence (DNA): TGTGCCAGCAGCTTCAGGGGGAACACTGAAGCTTTCTTT. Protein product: CASSFRGNTEAFF.

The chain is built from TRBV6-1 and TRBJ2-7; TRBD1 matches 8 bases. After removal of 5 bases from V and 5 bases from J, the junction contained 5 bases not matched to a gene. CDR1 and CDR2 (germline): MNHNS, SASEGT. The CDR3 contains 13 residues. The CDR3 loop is CASSSDRVHEQYF. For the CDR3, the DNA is TGTGCCAGCAGTTCGGACAGGGTCCACGAGCAGTACTTC.

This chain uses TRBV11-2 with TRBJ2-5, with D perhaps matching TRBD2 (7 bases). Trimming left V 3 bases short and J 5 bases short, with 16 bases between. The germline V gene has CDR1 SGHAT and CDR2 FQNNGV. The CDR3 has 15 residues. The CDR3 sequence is CASSFRGGGVETQYF. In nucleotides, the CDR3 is TGTGCCAGCAGCTTTAGGGGGGGAGGTGTGGAGACCCAGTACTTC. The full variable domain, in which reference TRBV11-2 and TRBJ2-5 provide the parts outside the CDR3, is EAGVAQSPRYKIIEKRQSVAFWCNPISGHATLYWYQQILGQGPKLLIQFQNNGVVDDSQLPKDRFSAERLKGVDSTLKIQPAKLEDSAVYLCASSFRGGGVETQYFGPGTRLLVL.

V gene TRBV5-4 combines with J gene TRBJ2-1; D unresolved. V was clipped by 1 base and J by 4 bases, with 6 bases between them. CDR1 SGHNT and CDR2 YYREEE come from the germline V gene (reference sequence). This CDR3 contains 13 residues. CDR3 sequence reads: CASSLFSYNEQFF. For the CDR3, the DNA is TGTGCCAGCAGCTTGTTCAGTTACAATGAGCAGTTCTTC.

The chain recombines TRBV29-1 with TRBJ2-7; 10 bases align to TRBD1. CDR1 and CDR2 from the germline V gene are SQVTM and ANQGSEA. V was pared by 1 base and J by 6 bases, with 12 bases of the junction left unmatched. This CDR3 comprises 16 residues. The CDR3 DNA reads TGCAGCGTTGAAGGACAGGGGGCTGCCTATCTGCGCGAGCAGTACTTC. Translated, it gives CSVEGQGAAYLREQYF.

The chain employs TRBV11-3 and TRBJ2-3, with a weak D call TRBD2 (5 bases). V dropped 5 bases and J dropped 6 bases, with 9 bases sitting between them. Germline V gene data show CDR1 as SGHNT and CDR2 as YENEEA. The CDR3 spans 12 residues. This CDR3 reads CASSMDLDTQYF. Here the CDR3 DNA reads TGTGCCAGCAGCATGGACTTGGATACGCAGTATTTT. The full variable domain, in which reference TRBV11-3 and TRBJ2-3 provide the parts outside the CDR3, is EAGVVQSPRYKIIEKKQPVAFWCNPISGHNTLYWYLQNLGQGPELLIRYENEEAVDDSQLPKDRFSAERLKGVDSTLKIQPAELGDSAVYLCASSMDLDTQYFGPGTRLTVL.

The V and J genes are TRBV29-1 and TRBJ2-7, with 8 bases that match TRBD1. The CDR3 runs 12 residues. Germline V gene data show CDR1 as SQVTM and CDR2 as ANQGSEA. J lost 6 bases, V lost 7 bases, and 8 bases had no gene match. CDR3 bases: TGCAGCGGACAGGGGCTTGGGGGCGAGCAGTACTTC. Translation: CSGQGLGGEQYF.

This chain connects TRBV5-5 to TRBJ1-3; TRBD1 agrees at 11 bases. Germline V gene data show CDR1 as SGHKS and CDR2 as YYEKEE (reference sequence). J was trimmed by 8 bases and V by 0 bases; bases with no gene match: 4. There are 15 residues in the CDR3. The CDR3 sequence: CASSLVGQGADTIYF. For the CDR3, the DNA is TGTGCCAGCAGCTTGGTCGGACAGGGGGCGGACACCATATATTTT.

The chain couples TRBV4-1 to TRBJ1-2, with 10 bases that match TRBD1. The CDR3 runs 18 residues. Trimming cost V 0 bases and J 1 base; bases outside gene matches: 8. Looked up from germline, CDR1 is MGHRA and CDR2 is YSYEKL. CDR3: CASSQDPGQGKGNYGYTF. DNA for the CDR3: TGCGCCAGCAGCCAAGATCCGGGACAGGGGAAGGGTAACTATGGCTACACCTTC.

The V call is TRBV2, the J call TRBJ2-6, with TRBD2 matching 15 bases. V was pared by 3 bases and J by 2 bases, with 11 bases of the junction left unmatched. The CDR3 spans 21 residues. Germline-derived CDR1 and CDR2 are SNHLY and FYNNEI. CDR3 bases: TGTGCCAGCAGTGATACGCGGGGACTAGCGGGAGGCCCGCCTGGGGCCAACGTCCTGACTTTC. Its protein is CASSDTRGLAGGPPGANVLTF.